This T cell receptor beta chain emerged from a study of blood T cells in healthy people across ages. This clonotype turned up a few times. Its antigen is currently unknown. For the second PCR, which ran for about 7 to 11 cycles, a sample-barcoded 5' primer and a J-beta primer mix were used. A template-switch adaptor that had 12 random nucleotides put a tag on each cDNA molecule. Each CDR3 protein is one row after TCRdb ran MiXCR on the 5' RACE reads. The profile shows 750,000 to 950,000 distinct CDR3 sequences, 20% to 30% of them singletons. General study findings and limits: With naive T cell percentage, TCR beta diversity showed a strong correlation. The long-lived group displayed more naive CD4+ cells, plus higher diversity, than the aged donors did. Since the PBMCs were unsorted, naive and antigen-experienced cells could not be conclusively compared.

The CDR3 consists of 15 residues. In germline, CDR1 is LGHNA, CDR2 YNFKEQ. These data are also associated with another study on T cells of mothers and their children.

Sample: blood. This clonotype was obtained from a boy aged 5-17 years in good health. The V and J genes are TRBV4-2 and TRBJ2-5, with 9 bases aligning to TRBD2. The DNA end lines up better with TRBJ2-7; the J call may be wrong. The CDR3 protein is CASSFQRGDSYEQYF. CDR3 in DNA: TGTGCCAGCAGCTTTCAGCGGGGGGACTCCTACGAGCAGTACTTC.